This T cell receptor (beta chain) was profiled in a study of tumor and adjacent non-tumor tissue in lung cancer. Study as a whole: Stage I to III disease affected ten to eleven men and roughly five women aged roughly 31 to 85.

A modified ARM-PCR protocol with three rounds of nested PCR amplified TCRbeta. One entry per CDR3 protein results from TCRdb running MiXCR on the multiplex PCR reads. The sample shows tens of thousands of distinct CDR3 sequences, around 65% of them seen only once. There are 13 residues in the CDR3. The germline V and J ends were trimmed by 8 bases and 2 bases, with 12 bases remaining between them. Germline CDR1 reads SEHNR; CDR2 reads FQNEAQ (reference sequence). RNA was extracted from bulk tissue without any cell sorting. This non-tumor lung sample came from over 3 cm beyond the tumor edge. Comment on this clonotype: No antigen is known for it.

Findings and caveats of the study: Tumor repertoires had a smaller top 100 clone share than normal lung. Patients with more diverse tumor TCRs had worse survival.

The V gene is TRBV7-9, the J gene TRBJ2-5; D is unresolved. Sequences were obtained from distant non-tumor lung tissue. The clonotype was recovered from a woman aged 45 to 65 with non-small cell lung cancer. CDR3 residues: CASGRAAQETQYF. In DNA form, the CDR3 reads TGTGCCAGCGGCCGGGCCGCACAAGAGACCCAGTACTTC.